These 13 T cell receptor beta chains originate from one sample sequenced in a study of T cell repertoires in cytomegalovirus infection. Their recognized antigens are unknown. TCRdb reprocessed the reads with MiXCR, giving one entry per CDR3 protein. The sample shows 230,000 or so distinct CDR3 sequences, less than 50% of them seen only once. The material was CD8+ T cells from cultured PBMCs, obtained from culture after CMV antigen stimulation. The source of these receptors is a human donor in good health (CMV status not recorded). Some clones in this sample may be carry-over from other donors' samples.

The chain is built from TRBV28 and TRBJ1-5; TRBD1 aligns across 9 bases. V lost 6 bases, J lost 6 bases, and 9 bases stayed unmatched. This CDR3 has 15 residues. The germline V gene has CDR1 MDHEN and CDR2 SYDVKM. In DNA, the CDR3 is TGTGCCAGCAGCCCTTGGACAGGGGTGGGTCAGCCCCAGCATTTT. This sequence encodes CASSPWTGVGQPQHF.

This clonotype was seen at least ten times. The rearrangement joins TRBV11-2 to TRBJ2-5; 8 bases fit TRBD1. Germline values: CDR1 SGHAT, CDR2 FQNNGV. J lost 5 bases, V lost 2 bases, and 13 bases had no gene match. This CDR3 is built from 17 residues. In DNA form, the CDR3 reads TGTGCCAGCAGCTTATTTCAGGACAGGGTAGATAGGGAGACCCAGTACTTC. This encodes CASSLFQDRVDRETQYF.

The rearrangement links TRBV6-1 to TRBJ2-3; TRBD2 matches 10 bases. The CDR3 contains 15 residues. Germline assignment: CDR1 MNHNS and CDR2 SASEGT. The trim removed 8 bases at V and 2 bases at J, leaving 7 bases unmatched. Here the CDR3 DNA reads TGTGCCAGCCCGCTACTAGCGGGAATCACAGATACGCAGTATTTT. It encodes CASPLLAGITDTQYF.

This clonotype showed up just a few times. The rearrangement joins TRBV7-2 to TRBJ2-7; D gene uncertain. Germline CDR1 reads SGHTA; CDR2 reads FQGNSA. V lost 2 bases and J 0 bases, leaving 11 bases between the germline ends. CDR3 length equals 15 residues. The CDR3 bases are TGTGCCAGCAGCTTAAGCCAGGTCGGCTCCTACGAGCAGTACTTC. It is translated as CASSLSQVGSYEQYF. The full variable domain, its missing parts supplied by reference TRBV7-2 and TRBJ2-7, is GAGVSQSPSNKVTEKGKDVELRCDPISGHTALYWYRQSLGQGLEFLIYFQGNSAPDKSGLPSDRFSAERTGGSVSTLTIQRTQQEDSAVYLCASSLSQVGSYEQYFGPGTRLTVT.

V is TRBV7-8 and J is TRBJ2-7; 9 bases agree with TRBD2. This CDR3 is built from 15 residues. With V trimmed by 5 bases and J by 4 bases, 9 bases remained unmatched. Germline CDR1 and CDR2: SGHVS and FQNEAQ. Here the CDR3 reads CASSLTSGREYEQYF. DNA for the CDR3: TGTGCCAGCAGCCTAACTAGCGGGCGTGAATACGAGCAGTACTTC.

The gene calls are TRBV5-1 and TRBJ1-1; 7 positions agree with TRBD1. Trimming removed 0 bases from V and 6 bases from J; junction bases left unmatched: 17. The V gene's germline CDR1 is SGHRS and CDR2 YFSETQ. The CDR3 loop spans 18 amino acids. The CDR3 loop is CASSLGAGYRGAGSEAFF. The CDR3 DNA reads as TGCGCCAGCAGCTTGGGAGCAGGGTACAGGGGCGCTGGCTCTGAAGCTTTCTTT.

The chain links TRBV6-1 to TRBJ1-2, with 7 positions matching TRBD1. Germline V CDR1 and CDR2: MNHNS, SASEGT. Losses at the gene ends were 6 bases for V and 5 bases for J; bases not matched to a gene: 9. The CDR3 runs 14 residues. The CDR3 DNA reads TGTGCCAGCAGCTCCCGGACAGGTCATTATGGCTACACCTTC. Amino acids: CASSSRTGHYGYTF.

This clonotype was recorded a few times. The chain is built from TRBV6-1 and TRBJ1-2, with a tentative D call TRBD1 (6 bases). Trimming stripped 6 bases from V and 8 bases from J, with 28 bases between. This CDR3 is 17 amino acids long. Germline V gene data show CDR1 as MNHNS and CDR2 as SASEGT. CDR3 nucleotides: TGTGCCAGCAGCTCCATTCGTGGGGGGGCCGCCGCTATGGGCTACACCTTC. Protein sequence: CASSSIRGGAAAMGYTF.

This clonotype was observed a handful of times. The chain uses TRBV19 and TRBJ1-1; possibly TRBD1 for D (6 bases). The CDR3 extends over 15 amino acids. The V and J ends lost 5 bases and 4 bases respectively, with 17 bases between them. Germline V CDR1 and CDR2: LNHDA, SQIVND (reference sequence). DNA for the CDR3: TGTGCCAGTAGTGGGACCGGGACCAGGGGCACTGAAGCTTTCTTT. Residues: CASSGTGTRGTEAFF. Using reference TRBV19 and TRBJ1-1 for the parts outside the CDR3, the full variable domain is DGGITQSPKYLFRKEGQNVTLSCEQNLNHDAMYWYRQDPGQGLRLIYYSQIVNDFQKGDIAEGYSVSREKKESFPLTVTSAQKNPTAFYLCASSGTGTRGTEAFFGQGTRLTVV.

This clonotype was observed a handful of times. This chain connects TRBV27 to TRBJ2-1; D is possibly TRBD2 (5 bases). CDR3 length equals 14 residues. Per the germline V gene, CDR1 is MNHEY and CDR2 is SMNVEV (reference sequence). Trimming pared 2 bases from V and 0 bases from J, leaving 5 bases between. CDR3 sequence: CASSLRGSYNEQFF. The CDR3 region has the DNA TGTGCCAGCAGTTTACGGGGCTCCTACAATGAGCAGTTCTTC.

The V and J genes are TRBV5-1 and TRBJ1-4; possibly TRBD1 for D (6 bases). CDR1 SGHRS and CDR2 YFSETQ come from the germline V gene. The CDR3 totals 14 residues. V was shortened by 4 bases and J by 4 bases, with 11 bases between the two germline ends. The CDR3 coding sequence is TGCGCCAGCAGCGCGGACAGCAATAATGAAAAACTGTTTTTT. It codes for CASSADSNNEKLFF.

This clonotype has more than one count but fewer than ten. This rearrangement joins TRBV2 to TRBJ2-1, with 14 bases that match TRBD2. V shed 0 bases and J 2 bases; nucleotides not matched to a gene: 3. Germline CDR1 SNHLY, CDR2 FYNNEI. The CDR3 is 18 residues long. CDR3: CASSEAQTSGGAYNEQFF. DNA for the CDR3: TGTGCCAGCAGTGAAGCGCAGACTAGCGGGGGGGCCTACAATGAGCAGTTCTTC.

The chain carries TRBV27 and TRBJ1-2, with D possibly being TRBD1 (6 bases). This CDR3 is 13 amino acids long. The germline CDR1 and CDR2 sequences are MNHEY and SMNVEV (reference sequence). Between the trimmed V and J ends, which lost 6 bases and 4 bases, there was a span of 12 bases. The CDR3 sequence is CASRGGAGYGYTF. CDR3 coding DNA: TGTGCCAGCAGGGGGGGCGCCGGCTATGGCTACACCTTC.